Below, 15 T cell receptor beta chains from the same sample are listed, as sequenced in a study of cytomegalovirus exposure and HLA in healthy donors. The PCR employed 60 Vbeta primers together with 13 Jbeta primers. Some clones are missing from TCRdb's copy, which holds only in-frame ones; the method was immunoSEQ multiplex PCR. Of 190,000 or so clones listed, around 86% are singletons. Sequenced sample: PBMCs. The receptors derive from a man aged 45-65 years in good health and CMV-seronegative.

The V call is TRBV6-5, the J call TRBJ2-3; D call uncertain. Trimming cost V 7 bases and J 2 bases, with 10 bases left between them. There are 13 residues in the CDR3. Per germline, CDR1 MNHEY and CDR2 SVGAGI. CDR3 nucleotides: TGTGCCAGCATCGAGGATATCACAGATACGCAGTATTTT. Amino acid sequence: CASIEDITDTQYF.

The J gene is TRBJ2-5, the V gene TRBV5-4; 11 bases are a match to TRBD2. The DNA end favors TRBJ2-7, so the J call may be wrong. Germline-derived CDR1 and CDR2 are SGHNT and YYREEE (reference sequence). The CDR3 covers 16 residues. CDR3 bases: TGTGCCAGCAGCTTGGCCGGGACTAGCGGAACCTACGAGCAGTACTTC. Its protein is CASSLAGTSGTYEQYF.

J is TRBJ1-1 and V is TRBV28; D unresolved. This CDR3 has 14 residues. V lost 3 bases, J lost 8 bases, and 16 bases lay in between. The germline gives CDR1 MDHEN, CDR2 SYDVKM. The CDR3 sequence: CASSLSTPIEEAFF. The CDR3 DNA reads TGTGCCAGCAGTTTGTCGACACCCATCGAGGAAGCTTTCTTT.

The chain uses TRBV28 and TRBJ2-7; the D is unclear. V was trimmed by 6 bases and J by 3 bases, leaving 6 bases between them. This CDR3 comprises 11 residues. Germline V gene data show CDR1 as MDHEN and CDR2 as SYDVKM. CDR3 loop: CASSYSYEQYF. The CDR3 DNA sequence: TGTGCCAGCAGCTATAGCTACGAGCAGTACTTC. Looking up the rest from reference TRBV28 and TRBJ2-7 gives the full variable domain: DVKVTQSSRYLVKRTGEKVFLECVQDMDHENMFWYRQDPGLGLRLIYFSYDVKMKEKGDIPEGYSVSREKKERFSLILESASTNQTSMYLCASSYSYEQYFGPGTRLTVT.

The chain joins TRBV9 to TRBJ2-3; TRBD1 aligns across 8 bases. The trim removed 3 bases at V and 3 bases at J, leaving 6 bases unmatched. Looked up from germline, CDR1 is SGDLS and CDR2 is YYNGEE. The CDR3 length is 15 residues. The CDR3, as DNA: TGTGCCAGCAGCGCCCGACAGGGGCGGACAGATACGCAGTATTTT. As protein: CASSARQGRTDTQYF.

The chain links TRBV7-3 to TRBJ2-7; 8 bases agree with TRBD2. This CDR3 is built from 15 residues. Trimming at V came to 1 base and at J to 9 bases, leaving 11 bases not matched to a gene. Germline V gene data show CDR1 as SGHTA and CDR2 as FQGTGA. The CDR3 is CASSLMAGGRSVQYF. The CDR3 coding sequence is TGTGCCAGCAGCTTAATGGCGGGGGGCAGGAGTGTGCAGTACTTC.

The chain links TRBV6-5 to TRBJ2-2; D is possibly TRBD1 (5 bases). Germline assignment: CDR1 MNHEY and CDR2 SVGAGI. This CDR3 contains 14 residues. V lost 6 bases and J lost 4, with 12 bases in between. The CDR3 reads CASSSPQGTGELFF. The DNA of the CDR3 is TGTGCCAGCAGCTCACCCCAGGGCACCGGGGAGCTGTTTTTT.

This chain joins TRBV5-6 and TRBJ2-7; 7 bases line up with TRBD2. Germline lookup yields CDR1 SGHDT and CDR2 YYEEEE. Trimming cost V 4 bases and J 4 bases; bases outside gene matches: 8. This CDR3 comprises 14 residues. CDR3: CASSRREPTYEQYF. The CDR3 DNA reads TGTGCCAGCAGCCGGCGGGAGCCCACTTACGAGCAGTACTTC.

J is TRBJ1-6 and V is TRBV19; tentatively, D is TRBD1 (5 bases). This CDR3 is built from 15 residues. Germline V lookup: CDR1 LNHDA, CDR2 SQIVND (reference sequence). V was trimmed by 6 bases and J by 5 bases, leaving 14 bases between them. CDR3 loop: CASRGAGFDNSPLHF. The CDR3 bases are TGTGCCAGTAGGGGTGCAGGGTTCGATAATTCACCCCTCCACTTT.

This sequence joins TRBV14 and TRBJ2-5, with 7 bases lining up with TRBD2. Matching the DNA end better, TRBJ2-7 makes the J call doubtful. The CDR3 consists of 15 residues. Germline CDR1 is SGHDN and CDR2 is FVKESK. CDR3 coding DNA: TGTGCCAGCAGCCAAAATTGGACTAGAATATACGAGCAGTACTTC. It yields the protein CASSQNWTRIYEQYF.

The V gene is TRBV5-1, the J gene TRBJ2-5; 7 bases map to TRBD1. V dropped 6 bases and J dropped 10; count of bases not matched to a gene: 15. There are 14 residues in the CDR3. Germline V CDR1 and CDR2: SGHRS, YFSETQ. The CDR3 loop is CASTTSPGQSDQYF. The CDR3, as DNA: TGCGCCAGCACTACCTCCCCGGGACAGAGCGACCAGTACTTC.

CDR3 residues: CASSRTSGNTGELFF. CDR3 DNA sequence: TGTGCCAGCAGTCGGACTAGCGGGAACACCGGGGAGCTGTTTTTT. V is TRBV9 and J is TRBJ2-2, with TRBD2 identical over 10 bases. V lost 5 bases, J lost 1 base, and 2 bases stayed unmatched. The CDR3 contains 15 residues. Germline values: CDR1 SGDLS, CDR2 YYNGEE.

The chain couples TRBV19 to TRBJ1-5; TRBD1 might be the D (6 bases). The CDR3 length is 16 residues. V was clipped by 2 bases and J by 2 bases, with 13 bases between them. The V gene's germline CDR1 is LNHDA and CDR2 SQIVND (reference sequence). The CDR3 reads CASSIYRESGNQPQHF. CDR3 coding DNA: TGTGCCAGTAGTATATACAGGGAATCTGGCAATCAGCCCCAGCATTTT.

V gene TRBV6-5 combines with J gene TRBJ2-5, with 10 bases that match TRBD2. The assigned J gene may be wrong: the sequence end matches TRBJ2-7 better. Germline assignment: CDR1 MNHEY and CDR2 SVGAGI. The CDR3 runs 15 residues. The CDR3 nucleotides are TGTGCCAGCAGTTACTCTTTAGCGGGGGGCTACGAGCAGTACTTC. Translating it yields CASSYSLAGGYEQYF.

CDR3 region: CASSITGTYNSPLHF. In DNA form, the CDR3 reads TGTGCCAGCAGTATAACCGGGACATATAATTCACCCCTCCACTTT. This rearrangement joins TRBV27 to TRBJ1-6; maybe TRBD1 (6 bases). This CDR3 spans 15 amino acids. Per germline, CDR1 MNHEY and CDR2 SMNVEV (reference sequence). Trimming removed 5 bases at V and 4 bases at J, with 12 bases between.